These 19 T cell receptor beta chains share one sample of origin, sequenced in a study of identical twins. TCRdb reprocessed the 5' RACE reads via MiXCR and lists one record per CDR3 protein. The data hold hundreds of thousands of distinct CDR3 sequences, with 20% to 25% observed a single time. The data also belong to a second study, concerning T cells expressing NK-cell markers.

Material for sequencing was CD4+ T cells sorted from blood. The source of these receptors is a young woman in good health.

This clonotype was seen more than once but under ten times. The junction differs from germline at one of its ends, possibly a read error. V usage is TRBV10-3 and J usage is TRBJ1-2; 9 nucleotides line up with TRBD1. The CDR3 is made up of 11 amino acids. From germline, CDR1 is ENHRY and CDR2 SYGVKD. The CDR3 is CAISGTGEHYF. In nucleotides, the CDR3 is TGTGCCATCAGTGGGACAGGGGAGCACTATTTC.

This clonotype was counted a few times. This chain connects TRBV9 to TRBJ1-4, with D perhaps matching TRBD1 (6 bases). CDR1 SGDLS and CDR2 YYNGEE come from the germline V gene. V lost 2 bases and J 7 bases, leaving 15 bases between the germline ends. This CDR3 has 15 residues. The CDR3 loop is CASSVFSRGGEKLFF. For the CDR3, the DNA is TGTGCCAGCAGCGTGTTTTCCAGGGGAGGTGAAAAACTGTTTTTT.

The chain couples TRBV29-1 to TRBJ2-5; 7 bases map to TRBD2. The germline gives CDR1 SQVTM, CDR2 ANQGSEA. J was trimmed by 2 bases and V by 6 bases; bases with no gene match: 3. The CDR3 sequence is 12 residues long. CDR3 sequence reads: CSVLATQETQYF. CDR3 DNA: TGCAGCGTACTAGCGACACAAGAGACCCAGTACTTC.

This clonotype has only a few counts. The CDR3 DNA follows: TGTGCCAGCAGCCAGATGGGGGGAAACTATGGCTACACCTTC. It yields the protein CASSQMGGNYGYTF. The chain has TRBV3-1 and TRBJ1-2; D may be TRBD1 (5 bases). V was pared by 3 bases and J by 2 bases, with 10 bases between. The CDR3 runs to 14 residues. Germline V gene data show CDR1 as LGHDT and CDR2 as YNNKEL (reference sequence).

The CDR3 nucleotides are TGTGCCAGCCATTTTGGGGCCTATGGCTACACCTTC. Amino acid sequence: CASHFGAYGYTF. The chain carries TRBV25-1 and TRBJ1-2, with D possibly TRBD1 on 5 matching bases. Germline V gene sequence: CDR1 MGHDK, CDR2 SYGVNS. The CDR3 covers 12 residues. V dropped 8 bases and J dropped 4 bases, with 11 bases sitting between them.

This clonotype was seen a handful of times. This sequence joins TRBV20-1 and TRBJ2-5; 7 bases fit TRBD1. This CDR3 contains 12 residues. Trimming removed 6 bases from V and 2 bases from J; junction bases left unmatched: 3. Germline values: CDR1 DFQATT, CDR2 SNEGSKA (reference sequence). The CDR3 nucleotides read TGCAGTGCCCCGGACAGGCAAGAGACCCAGTACTTC. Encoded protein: CSAPDRQETQYF.

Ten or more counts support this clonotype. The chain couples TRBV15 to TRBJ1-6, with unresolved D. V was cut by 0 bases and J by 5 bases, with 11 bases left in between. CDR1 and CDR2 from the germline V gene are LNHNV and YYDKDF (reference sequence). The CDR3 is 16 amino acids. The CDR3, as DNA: TGTGCCACCAGCAGAGATTATGCGGGAAATAATTCACCCCTCCACTTT. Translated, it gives CATSRDYAGNNSPLHF.

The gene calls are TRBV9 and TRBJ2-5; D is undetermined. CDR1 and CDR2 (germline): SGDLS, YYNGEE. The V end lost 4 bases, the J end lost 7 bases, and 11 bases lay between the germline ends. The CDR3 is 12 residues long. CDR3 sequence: CASSYSATTQYF. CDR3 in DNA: TGTGCCAGCAGCTACTCGGCAACGACCCAGTACTTC. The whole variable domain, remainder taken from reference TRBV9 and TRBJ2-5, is DSGVTQTPKHLITATGQRVTLRCSPRSGDLSVYWYQQSLDQGLQFLIQYYNGEERAKGNILERFSAQQFPDLHSELNLSSLELGDSALYFCASSYSATTQYFGPGTRLLVL.

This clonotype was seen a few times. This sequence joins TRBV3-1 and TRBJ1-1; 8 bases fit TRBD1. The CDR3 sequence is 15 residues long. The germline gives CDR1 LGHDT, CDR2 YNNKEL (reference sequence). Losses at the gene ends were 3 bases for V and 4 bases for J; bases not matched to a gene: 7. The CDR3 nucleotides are TGTGCCAGCAGCCACCGGCAGGGGGCGCGCACTGAAGCTTTCTTT. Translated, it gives CASSHRQGARTEAFF.

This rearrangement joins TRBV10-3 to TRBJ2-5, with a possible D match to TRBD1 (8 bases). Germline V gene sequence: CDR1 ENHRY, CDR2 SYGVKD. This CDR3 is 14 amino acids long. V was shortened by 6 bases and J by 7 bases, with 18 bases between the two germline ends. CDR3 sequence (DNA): TGTGCCATCAGCCCGCCGGGGGGACAGGCGACCCAGTACTTC. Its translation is CAISPPGGQATQYF.

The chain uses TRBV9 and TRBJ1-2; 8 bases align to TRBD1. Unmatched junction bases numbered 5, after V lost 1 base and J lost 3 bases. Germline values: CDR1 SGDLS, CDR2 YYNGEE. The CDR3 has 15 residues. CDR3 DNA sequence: TGTGCCAGCAGCGTACAGATGGGACAGGACTATGGCTACACCTTC. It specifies CASSVQMGQDYGYTF.

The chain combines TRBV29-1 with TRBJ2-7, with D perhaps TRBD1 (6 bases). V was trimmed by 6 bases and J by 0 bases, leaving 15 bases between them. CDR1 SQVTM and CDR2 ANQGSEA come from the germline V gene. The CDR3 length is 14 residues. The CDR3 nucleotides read TGCAGCGTGCGAAACAGGGCCGGCTCCTACGAGCAGTACTTC. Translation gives CSVRNRAGSYEQYF.

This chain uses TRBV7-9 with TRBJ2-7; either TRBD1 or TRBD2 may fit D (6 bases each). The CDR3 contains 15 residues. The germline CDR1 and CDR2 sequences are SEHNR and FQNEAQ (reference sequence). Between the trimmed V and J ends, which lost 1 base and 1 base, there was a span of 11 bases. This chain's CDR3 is CASSLVSGASYEQYF. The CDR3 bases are TGTGCCAGCAGCTTAGTGTCGGGGGCGTCCTACGAGCAGTACTTC.

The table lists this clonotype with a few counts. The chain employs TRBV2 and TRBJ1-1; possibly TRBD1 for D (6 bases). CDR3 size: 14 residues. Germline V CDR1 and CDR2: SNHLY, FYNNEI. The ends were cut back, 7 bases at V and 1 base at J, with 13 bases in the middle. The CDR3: CASTITGQNTEAFF. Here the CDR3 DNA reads TGTGCCAGCACCATTACGGGACAGAACACTGAAGCTTTCTTT.

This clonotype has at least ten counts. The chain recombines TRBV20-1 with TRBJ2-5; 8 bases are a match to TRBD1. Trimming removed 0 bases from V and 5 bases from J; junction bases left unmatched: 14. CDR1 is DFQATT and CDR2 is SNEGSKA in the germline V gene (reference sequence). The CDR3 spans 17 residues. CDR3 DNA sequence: TGCAGTGCTAGAGATCTCCGGGCAGGGGGCGTCGGGGAGACCCAGTACTTC. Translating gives CSARDLRAGGVGETQYF.

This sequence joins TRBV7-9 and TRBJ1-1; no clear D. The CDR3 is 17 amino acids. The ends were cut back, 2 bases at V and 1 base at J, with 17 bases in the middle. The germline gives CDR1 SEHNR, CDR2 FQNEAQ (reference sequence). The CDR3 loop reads CASSLFSSEGPNTEAFF. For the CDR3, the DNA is TGTGCCAGCAGCTTATTTTCGTCGGAGGGCCCGAACACTGAAGCTTTCTTT.

The CDR3 nucleotides read TGTGCCAGCAGCCGGGGGGCTAGCGGACTCAATGAGCAGTTCTTC. It specifies CASSRGASGLNEQFF. The gene calls are TRBV11-3 and TRBJ2-1; D might be TRBD2 (7 bases). Germline CDR1 reads SGHNT; CDR2 reads YENEEA. The CDR3 has 15 amino acids. V was clipped by 5 bases and J by 6 bases, with 17 bases between them.

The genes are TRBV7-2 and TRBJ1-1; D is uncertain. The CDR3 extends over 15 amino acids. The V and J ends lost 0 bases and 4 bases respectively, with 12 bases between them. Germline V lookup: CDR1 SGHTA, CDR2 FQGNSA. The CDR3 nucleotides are TGTGCCAGCAGCTTAGCGCGGGGTTCGGTCACTGAAGCTTTCTTT. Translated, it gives CASSLARGSVTEAFF.

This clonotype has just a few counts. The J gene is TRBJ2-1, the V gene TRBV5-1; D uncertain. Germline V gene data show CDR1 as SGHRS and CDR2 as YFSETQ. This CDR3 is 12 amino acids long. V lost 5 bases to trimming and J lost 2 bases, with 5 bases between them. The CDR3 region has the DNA TGCGCCAGCAGAACCCCCTACAATGAGCAGTTCTTC. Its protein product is CASRTPYNEQFF.